Listed below are T cell receptor beta chains from one sample, sequenced in a study of T cell changes during pregnancy in multiple sclerosis. Clones were read by immunoSEQ multiplex PCR, and TCRdb kept only the in-frame ones, dropping some. The table includes 57,000 or so clones, about 91% detected once. This material consisted of peripheral blood, taken after pregnancy. These receptors all stem from a female donor in good health, enrolled as a control in a pregnancy study. Each CDR3 is given with its conserved first and last residue. D genes are given only for firm matches. Expanded clones get a size class; other rows say once, few or many, or leave the size out.

v_call,clone_size,d_call,j_call,cdr3_nt,cdr3_aa
TRBV7-3,-,-,TRBJ1-2,TGTGCCAGCAGCTTAATTGGGGGGGAGAACTATGGCTACACCTTC,CASSLIGGENYGYTF
TRBV7-2,-,-,TRBJ2-7,TGTGCCAGCAGCCAATACCGGGAGCAGTACTTC,CASSQYREQYF
TRBV5-1,-,-,TRBJ1-1,TGCGCCAGCAGCTTAGGAGCAGCTAACACTGAAGCTTTCTTT,CASSLGAANTEAFF
TRBV15,-,-,TRBJ2-1,TGTGCCACCAGCAGAGGGGTGGGGGGTAATGGGCAGTTCTTC,CATSRGVGGNGQFF
TRBV28,-,TRBD2,TRBJ2-1,TGTGCCAGCAGCTCGGGTATAGCGGGAGTCCATGAGCAGTTCTTC,CASSSGIAGVHEQFF
TRBV29-1,-,TRBD1,TRBJ2-7,TGCAGCGTGGGCCTCATGACAGGGGGCGGCGAGCAGTACTTC,CSVGLMTGGGEQYF
TRBV6-6,-,-,TRBJ2-1,TGTGCCAGCAGTCTACCCGGTGTAGTTCACAATGAGCAGTTCTTC,CASSLPGVVHNEQFF
TRBV28,-,TRBD2,TRBJ2-3,TGTGCCAGCAGTTTTAATGCGGGAGGGGGCACAAATACGCAGTATTTT,CASSFNAGGGTNTQYF
TRBV29-1,-,TRBD2,TRBJ2-1,TGCAGCGTCCACCTCGTCCCGGGACTAGCGGAGAGCTCCTACAATGAGCAGTTCTTC,CSVHLVPGLAESSYNEQFF
TRBV5-8,-,TRBD1,TRBJ2-2,TGTGCCAGCAGTCAAAACAGGGGAGCGGCCGGGGAGCTGTTTTTT,CASSQNRGAAGELFF
TRBV5-4,-,-,TRBJ1-3,TGTGCCAGCAGCTCCCGGGACACTGGAAACACCATATATTTT,CASSSRDTGNTIYF
TRBV7-9,few,-,TRBJ2-1,TGTGCCAGCAGCTTAGCACGAGACAATGAGCAGTTCTTC,CASSLARDNEQFF
TRBV11-2,-,TRBD2,TRBJ2-2,TGTGCCAGCAGGGGGGGGACTAGCGGTAGAGGGACCGGGGAGCTGTTTTTT,CASRGGTSGRGTGELFF
TRBV4-3,once,-,TRBJ1-1,TGCGCCAGCAGCCAAGCTCCCTGGCCCCAGGGCCAGGGGACGAACACTGAAGCTTTCTTT,CASSQAPWPQGQGTNTEAFF
TRBV4-2,-,TRBD1,TRBJ2-3,TGTGCCAGCAGCCAACTAAGGACAGGGGGCACAGATACGCAGTATTTT,CASSQLRTGGTDTQYF
TRBV14,-,TRBD1,TRBJ2-7,TGTGCCAGCAGCCACCAGGGGGTTGCCCTCTCCTACGAGCAGTACTTC,CASSHQGVALSYEQYF
TRBV6-5,-,-,TRBJ1-2,TGTGCCAGCAGTGCAGCGACGGTCTATGGCTACACCTTC,CASSAATVYGYTF
TRBV28,once,-,TRBJ2-3,TGTGCCAGCAGGGACACCAACACAGATACGCAGTATTTT,CASRDTNTDTQYF
TRBV19,once,TRBD1,TRBJ2-3,TGTGCCAGTAGTGCGTTGGACAGGGGCACAGATACGCAGTATTTT,CASSALDRGTDTQYF
TRBV19,-,TRBD2,TRBJ2-3,TGTGCCAGTAGTATAGGAGGACTAGCGGACACAGATACGCAGTATTTT,CASSIGGLADTDTQYF
TRBV19,-,-,TRBJ2-5,TGTGCCAGTAGTCCACAGGGGGGGACGGAAGAGACCCAGTACTTC,CASSPQGGTEETQYF
TRBV4-3,few,TRBD2,TRBJ2-3,TGCGCCAGCAGCCAAACTAGCGGGGTTGTTGCAGATACGCAGTATTTT,CASSQTSGVVADTQYF
TRBV29-1,once,-,TRBJ1-2,TGCAGCGTTGAAGATTGGGGAGCTAACTATGGCTACACCTTC,CSVEDWGANYGYTF
TRBV5-4,-,TRBD1,TRBJ1-1,TGTGCCAGCAGCTGGGGGCCGGGACAGGGGGCGGGAGGCACTGAAGCTTTCTTT,CASSWGPGQGAGGTEAFF
TRBV30,-,TRBD1,TRBJ1-4,TGTGCCTGGAGGCCTACAGGGGGCGGTGAAAAACTGTTTTTT,CAWRPTGGGEKLFF
TRBV19,-,-,TRBJ1-2,TGTGCCAGTAGTAACACAGATGGCTACACCTTC,CASSNTDGYTF
TRBV4-3,-,TRBD2,TRBJ2-3,TGCGCCAGCAGCCAAGATCGGGAGGGGGCGCAGTATTTT,CASSQDREGAQYF
TRBV19,-,TRBD2,TRBJ2-3,TGTGCCAGTAGTCCCCGACACCTGACTAGCGGGAATACAGATACGCAGTATTTT,CASSPRHLTSGNTDTQYF
TRBV4-3,-,TRBD2,TRBJ2-3,TGCGCCAGCAGCCAAGCTCTGGGACTAGCAGGCGATACGCAGTATTTT,CASSQALGLAGDTQYF
TRBV5-1,few,-,TRBJ1-1,TGCGCCAGCAGCTTGGTGGCGAGCGCGAACACTGAAGCTTTCTTT,CASSLVASANTEAFF
TRBV11-3,-,-,TRBJ2-7,TGTGCCAGCAGCTTAGTAGCGGACGAGCAGTACTTC,CASSLVADEQYF
TRBV7-2,-,-,TRBJ2-1,TGTGCCAGCAGCCGGGACTTAAGGAATGAGCAGTTCTTC,CASSRDLRNEQFF
TRBV7-9,-,-,TRBJ2-3,TGTGCCAGCAGCTCCCGTGGAGGTAGCACAGATACGCAGTATTTT,CASSSRGGSTDTQYF
TRBV7-2,once,TRBD2,TRBJ2-2,TGTGCCAGCAGCACCCAGCGGGGGGCCACCGGGGAGCTGTTTTTT,CASSTQRGATGELFF